A selection of T cell receptor beta chains follows, all from one sample in a study of blood T cell repertoires in COVID-19. Sequencing was performed with immunoSEQ multiplex PCR; in TCRdb, only in-frame clones are kept and a portion is missing. The table has 25,000 to 30,000 clones, 81% seen once. The sequenced sample consisted of peripheral blood. These receptors came from a man aged 45 to 65 with active or convalescent COVID-19. Each CDR3 is given with its conserved first and last residue. Fields, in order: CDR3 protein, CDR3 DNA, J gene, clone size, CDR3 length, V gene, D gene. D genes are given only for firm matches. Some rows mark clone size as missing; the rest say once, few, many or name a class of expanded clone.

CDR3aa: CASSIGAASYNEQFF
CDR3nt: TGTGCCAGCAGCATAGGGGCGGCCTCCTACAATGAGCAGTTCTTC
j_gene: TRBJ2-1
abundance: -
len: 15
v_gene: TRBV5-4
d_gene: -

CDR3aa: CASSYGTGGQPQHF
CDR3nt: TGTGCCAGCAGTTATGGGACAGGGGGCCAGCCCCAGCATTTT
j_gene: TRBJ1-5
abundance: -
len: 14
v_gene: TRBV6-5
d_gene: TRBD1

CDR3aa: CSVAPLGQPGSGANVLTF
CDR3nt: TGCAGCGTTGCCCCACTGGGACAACCCGGCTCTGGGGCCAACGTCCTGACTTTC
j_gene: TRBJ2-6
abundance: -
len: 18
v_gene: TRBV29-1
d_gene: -

CDR3aa: CASSEGQKLFF
CDR3nt: TGTGCCAGCAGTGAAGGGCAGAAACTGTTTTTT
j_gene: TRBJ1-4
abundance: -
len: 11
v_gene: TRBV2
d_gene: -

CDR3aa: CASSSSEEGYGYTF
CDR3nt: TGTGCCAGCAGTTCCTCCGAGGAAGGCTATGGCTACACCTTC
j_gene: TRBJ1-2
abundance: -
len: 14
v_gene: TRBV28
d_gene: -

CDR3aa: CASSDSTGGNNEQFF
CDR3nt: TGTGCCAGCAGTGACTCGACAGGGGGCAACAATGAGCAGTTCTTC
j_gene: TRBJ2-1
abundance: -
len: 15
v_gene: TRBV6-4
d_gene: TRBD1

CDR3aa: CASSSEGQGTTGELFF
CDR3nt: TGTGCCAGCAGCTCTGAAGGACAGGGAACGACCGGGGAGCTGTTTTTT
j_gene: TRBJ2-2
abundance: -
len: 16
v_gene: TRBV5-4
d_gene: TRBD1

CDR3aa: CASSPSGTGAADTQYF
CDR3nt: TGTGCCAGCAGCCCCTCTGGGACAGGGGCGGCAGATACGCAGTATTTT
j_gene: TRBJ2-3
abundance: few
len: 16
v_gene: TRBV9
d_gene: TRBD1

CDR3aa: CASSEVAGGLWHEQFF
CDR3nt: TGTGCCAGCAGTGAAGTAGCGGGGGGGCTTTGGCATGAGCAGTTCTTC
j_gene: TRBJ2-1
abundance: -
len: 16
v_gene: TRBV6-1
d_gene: TRBD2

CDR3aa: CAWSTTRSYEQYF
CDR3nt: TGTGCCTGGAGTACAACGCGGAGCTACGAGCAGTACTTC
j_gene: TRBJ2-7
abundance: -
len: 13
v_gene: TRBV30
d_gene: -

CDR3aa: CASSQVAPFTGSNEKLFF
CDR3nt: TGCGCCAGCAGCCAAGTTGCCCCTTTTACAGGTTCTAATGAAAAACTGTTTTTT
j_gene: TRBJ1-4
abundance: -
len: 18
v_gene: TRBV4-1
d_gene: -

CDR3aa: CASSLVSSYNEQFF
CDR3nt: TGTGCCAGCAGCCTTGTCAGCTCCTACAATGAGCAGTTCTTC
j_gene: TRBJ2-1
abundance: -
len: 14
v_gene: TRBV5-5
d_gene: -

CDR3aa: CASSIVGPGEQYF
CDR3nt: TGTGCCAGTAGTATAGTTGGCCCGGGTGAGCAGTACTTC
j_gene: TRBJ2-7
abundance: -
len: 13
v_gene: TRBV19
d_gene: -

CDR3aa: CASSFRQGGANVLTF
CDR3nt: TGTGCCAGCAGTTTCCGACAGGGTGGGGCCAACGTCCTGACTTTC
j_gene: TRBJ2-6
abundance: -
len: 15
v_gene: TRBV6-5
d_gene: TRBD1

CDR3aa: CASSYGGTHTDTQYF
CDR3nt: TGTGCCAGCAGCTATGGGGGGACCCACACAGATACGCAGTATTTT
j_gene: TRBJ2-3
abundance: -
len: 15
v_gene: TRBV11-3
d_gene: -

CDR3aa: CASSLGFGQSSYEQYF
CDR3nt: TGTGCCAGCAGTTTAGGCTTCGGACAGAGTTCCTACGAGCAGTACTTC
j_gene: TRBJ2-7
abundance: -
len: 16
v_gene: TRBV27
d_gene: -

CDR3aa: CASSEGTGQPQHF
CDR3nt: TGTGCCAGCAGTGAAGGGACGGGACAGCCCCAGCATTTT
j_gene: TRBJ1-5
abundance: -
len: 13
v_gene: TRBV2
d_gene: -

CDR3aa: CAISGEPGQGARASTDTQYF
CDR3nt: TGTGCCATCAGTGGCGAACCGGGACAGGGGGCGCGGGCTAGCACAGATACGCAGTATTTT
j_gene: TRBJ2-3
abundance: -
len: 20
v_gene: TRBV10-3
d_gene: TRBD1

CDR3aa: CASSEVGGAFSPLHF
CDR3nt: TGCGCCAGCAGTGAAGTGGGGGGGGCATTTTCACCCCTCCACTTT
j_gene: TRBJ1-6
abundance: -
len: 15
v_gene: TRBV10-2
d_gene: -

CDR3aa: CASSLESAVQETQYF
CDR3nt: TGTGCTAGCAGCTTAGAGTCGGCGGTTCAAGAGACCCAGTACTTC
j_gene: TRBJ2-5
abundance: -
len: 15
v_gene: TRBV7-7
d_gene: -

CDR3aa: CASSPGQSNEKLFF
CDR3nt: TGTGCCAGCAGCCCCGGACAGAGTAATGAAAAACTGTTTTTT
j_gene: TRBJ1-4
abundance: -
len: 14
v_gene: TRBV7-9
d_gene: -

CDR3aa: CASSYGYSGYEQYF
CDR3nt: TGTGCCAGCAGTTACGGGTATAGCGGCTACGAGCAGTACTTT
j_gene: TRBJ2-7
abundance: -
len: 14
v_gene: TRBV6-6
d_gene: -

CDR3aa: CASKEWVGNSPLHF
CDR3nt: TGCGCCAGCAAGGAATGGGTCGGGAATTCACCCCTCCACTTT
j_gene: TRBJ1-6
abundance: once
len: 14
v_gene: TRBV10-2
d_gene: -

CDR3aa: CATSRDLGGLDEQYF
CDR3nt: TGTGCCACCAGCAGAGATTTGGGAGGTTTGGACGAGCAGTACTTC
j_gene: TRBJ2-7
abundance: -
len: 15
v_gene: TRBV15
d_gene: -

CDR3aa: CASSLDTGRSYEQYF
CDR3nt: TGTGCCAGCAGCTTGGACACAGGCCGCTCCTACGAGCAGTACTTC
j_gene: TRBJ2-7
abundance: -
len: 15
v_gene: TRBV5-5
d_gene: -

CDR3aa: CASSDFDRGTQYF
CDR3nt: TGTGCCAGCAGTGACTTTGACAGGGGGACCCAGTACTTC
j_gene: TRBJ2-5
abundance: -
len: 13
v_gene: TRBV6-4
d_gene: TRBD1

CDR3aa: CASSLITAQPQHF
CDR3nt: TGTGCCAGCAGTTTAATTACAGCTCAGCCCCAGCATTTT
j_gene: TRBJ1-5
abundance: -
len: 13
v_gene: TRBV28
d_gene: -

CDR3aa: CASSITGGPIEQFF
CDR3nt: TGTGCCAGCAGTATCACGGGAGGTCCCATCGAGCAGTTCTTC
j_gene: TRBJ2-1
abundance: few
len: 14
v_gene: TRBV27
d_gene: TRBD2

CDR3aa: CAISESNSGGYNEQFF
CDR3nt: TGTGCCATCAGTGAGTCGAATTCAGGGGGCTACAATGAGCAGTTCTTC
j_gene: TRBJ2-1
abundance: few
len: 16
v_gene: TRBV10-3
d_gene: TRBD1